These 11 T cell receptor beta chains share one sample of origin, sequenced in a study of post-analysis software for immune sequencing data. Findings and caveats of the study: TRBV5-6, TRBV5-1 and TRBV20-1 were among several TRBV segments more frequent in patients than controls.

No antigen has been identified for these receptors. Sequencing libraries made from TCR beta cDNA carried unique molecular identifiers. TCRdb redid the calling of the PCR reads with MiXCR, one entry per CDR3 protein. The sample records roughly 700,000 distinct CDR3 sequences, roughly 29% being singletons. The specimen was blood. The receptors were sampled from a girl aged 10-17 years with multiple sclerosis.

This chain links TRBV15 with TRBJ2-3; TRBD1 matches 9 bases. This CDR3 has 13 residues. The J segment lost 7 bases and the V segment lost 7 bases, leaving 6 bases of the junction unmatched. Germline CDR1 and CDR2: LNHNV and YYDKDF (reference sequence). In DNA form, the CDR3 reads TGTGCCACCACTGGGACAGGGTCGAATACGCAGTATTTT. Its translation: CATTGTGSNTQYF. Looking up the rest from reference TRBV15 and TRBJ2-3 gives the full variable domain: DAMVIQNPRYQVTQFGKPVTLSCSQTLNHNVMYWYQQKSSQAPKLLFHYYDKDFNNEADTPDNFQSRRPNTSFCFLDIRSPGLGDTAMYLCATTGTGSNTQYFGPGTRLTVL.

This clonotype was seen only a few times. This rearrangement joins TRBV15 to TRBJ1-1; unclear D gene. V lost 3 bases to trimming and J lost 5 bases, with 19 bases between them. In germline, CDR1 is LNHNV, CDR2 YYDKDF (reference sequence). The CDR3 sequence is 16 residues long. The CDR3 DNA reads as TGTGCCACCAGCAGCCACACCACCCACGAGAGGACTGAAGCTTTCTTT. Translation: CATSSHTTHERTEAFF.

The sample holds a few counts of this clonotype. This chain joins TRBV4-3 and TRBJ2-5, with D perhaps TRBD1 (6 bases). The V end lost 0 bases, the J end lost 11 bases, and 25 bases lay between the germline ends. The CDR3 sequence is 17 residues long. Germline lookup yields CDR1 LGHNA and CDR2 YSLEER. CDR3 region: CASSQETGHRGTYGQYF. CDR3 bases: TGCGCCAGCAGCCAAGAAACGGGACATCGAGGGACCTACGGGCAGTACTTC.

The chain combines TRBV7-8 with TRBJ1-5, with D unresolved. V was pared by 4 bases and J by 1 base, with 11 bases between. This CDR3 has 15 residues. Germline assignment: CDR1 SGHVS and CDR2 FQNEAQ. CDR3 sequence reads: CASSWGRASNQPQHF. DNA of the CDR3: TGTGCCAGCAGCTGGGGTAGAGCAAGCAATCAGCCCCAGCATTTT.

Comment on this clonotype: At one boundary the junction diverges from the germline segment, which might be a read error. V usage is TRBV12-3 or TRBV12-4 and J usage is TRBJ2-3; D perhaps matches TRBD2 (5 bases). The CDR3 loop spans 14 amino acids. The CDR3 nucleotides read TGTGCCAGCAGTCCGGGGTTTAGCGCAGATGCGCAGTATTTT. Translated, it gives CASSPGFSADAQYF.

In its sample, this clonotype was seen a few times. The rearrangement joins TRBV4-1 to TRBJ2-7; D remains ambiguous. This CDR3 spans 14 amino acids. V lost 1 base and J lost 2, with 9 bases in between. In germline, CDR1 is MGHRA, CDR2 YSYEKL. The CDR3 sequence: CASSQVNSAYEQYF. Here the CDR3 DNA reads TGCGCCAGCAGCCAAGTTAACAGTGCCTACGAGCAGTACTTC.

This clonotype was observed a handful of times. In DNA form, the CDR3 reads TGTGCCAGCAGCTTAGGCGCTAGTCAAGATACGCAGTATTTT. Its translation: CASSLGASQDTQYF. This chain connects TRBV13 to TRBJ2-3; D is unclear. Trimming left V 0 bases short and J 5 bases short, with 9 bases between. Germline V gene data show CDR1 as PRHDT and CDR2 as FYEKMQ (reference sequence). The CDR3 runs 14 residues.

This clonotype was counted between two and nine times. At one end the junction does not follow the germline gene, possibly because of a read error. J is TRBJ2-3 and V is TRBV20-1, with TRBD2 matching over 14 bases. Germline lookup yields CDR1 DFQATT and CDR2 SNEGSKA (reference sequence). There are 16 residues in the CDR3. The CDR3 sequence is CSARGGLAGGTDAQYF. In DNA form, the CDR3 reads TGCAGTGCTAGAGGAGGACTAGCGGGGGGCACAGATGCGCAGTATTTT.

The chain recombines TRBV5-1 with TRBJ2-5, with D maybe TRBD2 (6 bases). The CDR3 consists of 15 residues. Per the germline V gene, CDR1 is SGHRS and CDR2 is YFSETQ. Trimming stripped 2 bases from V and 1 base from J, with 12 bases between. The DNA of the CDR3 is TGCGCCAGCAGCTTAACGGACTACCTCCAAGAGACCCAGTACTTC. Translated: CASSLTDYLQETQYF.

This clonotype has at least ten counts. The J gene is TRBJ2-3, the V gene TRBV10-3, with D unclear. The germline V and J ends were trimmed by 5 bases and 5 bases, with 5 bases remaining between them. Germline CDR1 is ENHRY and CDR2 is SYGVKD. The CDR3 extends over 11 amino acids. The CDR3 nucleotides are TGTGCCATCAGTAACGGAGATACGCAGTATTTT. Translating gives CAISNGDTQYF.

CDR3 nucleotide sequence: TGTGCCAGCAGTTTATCGAGGGGGACCGCTTCCTACGAGCAGTACTTC. It translates to CASSLSRGTASYEQYF. The chain uses TRBV27 and TRBJ2-7, with a tentative D call TRBD1 (6 bases). Trimming took 0 bases from V and 1 from J, leaving 13 bases between them. The germline gives CDR1 MNHEY, CDR2 SMNVEV (reference sequence). There are 16 residues in the CDR3.